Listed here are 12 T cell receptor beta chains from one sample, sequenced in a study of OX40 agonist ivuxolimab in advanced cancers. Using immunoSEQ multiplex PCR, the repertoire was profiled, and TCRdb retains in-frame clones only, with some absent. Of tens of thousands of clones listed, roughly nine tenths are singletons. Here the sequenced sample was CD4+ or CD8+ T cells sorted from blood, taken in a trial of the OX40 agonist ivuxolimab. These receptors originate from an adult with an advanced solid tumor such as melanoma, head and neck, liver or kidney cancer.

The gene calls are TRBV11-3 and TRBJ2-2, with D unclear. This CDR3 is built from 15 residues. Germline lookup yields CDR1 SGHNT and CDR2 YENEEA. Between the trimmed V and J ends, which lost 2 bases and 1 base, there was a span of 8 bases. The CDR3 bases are TGTGCCAGCAGCTTATCCGGAGTGAACACCGGGGAGCTGTTTTTT. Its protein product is CASSLSGVNTGELFF. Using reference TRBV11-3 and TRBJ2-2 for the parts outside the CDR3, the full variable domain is EAGVVQSPRYKIIEKKQPVAFWCNPISGHNTLYWYLQNLGQGPELLIRYENEEAVDDSQLPKDRFSAERLKGVDSTLKIQPAELGDSAVYLCASSLSGVNTGELFFGEGSRLTVL.

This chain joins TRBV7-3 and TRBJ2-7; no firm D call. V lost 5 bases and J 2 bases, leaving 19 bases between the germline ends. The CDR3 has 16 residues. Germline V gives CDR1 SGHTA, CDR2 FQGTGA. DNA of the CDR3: TGTGCCAGCAGCCGAGAAACCGGAACTCTAACCTACGAGCAGTACTTC. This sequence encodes CASSRETGTLTYEQYF.

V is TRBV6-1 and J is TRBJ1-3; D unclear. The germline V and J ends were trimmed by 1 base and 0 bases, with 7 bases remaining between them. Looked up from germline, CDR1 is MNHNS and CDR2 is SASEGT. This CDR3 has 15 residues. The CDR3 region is CASSEGRYSGNTIYF. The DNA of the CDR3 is TGTGCCAGCAGTGAAGGGCGGTACTCTGGAAACACCATATATTTT.

This CDR3 is CASSVAEDSNYGYTF. The CDR3 bases are TGTGCCAGCAGCGTAGCTGAGGACAGCAACTATGGCTACACCTTC. This chain links TRBV9 with TRBJ1-2, with D tentatively TRBD1 (6 bases). Germline V lookup: CDR1 SGDLS, CDR2 YYNGEE. The ends were cut back, 0 bases at V and 2 bases at J, with 11 bases in the middle. The CDR3 sequence is 15 residues long.

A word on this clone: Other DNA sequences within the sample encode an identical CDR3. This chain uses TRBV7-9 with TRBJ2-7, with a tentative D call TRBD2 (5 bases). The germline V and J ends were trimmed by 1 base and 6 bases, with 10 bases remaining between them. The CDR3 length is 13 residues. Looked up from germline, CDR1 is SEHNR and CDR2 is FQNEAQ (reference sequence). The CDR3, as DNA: TGTGCCAGCAGCTTAGGGCTAGCAAGCGAGCAGTACTTC. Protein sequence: CASSLGLASEQYF.

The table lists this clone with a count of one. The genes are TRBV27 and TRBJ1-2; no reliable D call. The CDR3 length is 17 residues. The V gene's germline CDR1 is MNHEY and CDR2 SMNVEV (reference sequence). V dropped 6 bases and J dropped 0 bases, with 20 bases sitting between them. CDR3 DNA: TGTGCCAGCAGGACCGCACCTCTTGTCGGGGCTAACTATGGCTACACCTTC. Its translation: CASRTAPLVGANYGYTF.

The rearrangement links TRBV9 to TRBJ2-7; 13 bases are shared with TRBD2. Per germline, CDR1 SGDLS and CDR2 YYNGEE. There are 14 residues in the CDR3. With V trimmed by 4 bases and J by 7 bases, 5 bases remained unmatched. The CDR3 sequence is CASSPRTSGREQYF. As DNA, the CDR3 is TGTGCCAGCAGCCCGAGGACTAGCGGGAGAGAGCAGTACTTC.

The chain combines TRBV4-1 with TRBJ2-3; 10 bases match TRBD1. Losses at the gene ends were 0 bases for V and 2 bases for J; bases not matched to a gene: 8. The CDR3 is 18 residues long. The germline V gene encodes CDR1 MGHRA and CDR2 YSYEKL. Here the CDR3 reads CASSQELSGQGTTDTQYF. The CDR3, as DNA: TGCGCCAGCAGCCAAGAACTCTCGGGACAGGGGACCACAGATACGCAGTATTTT.

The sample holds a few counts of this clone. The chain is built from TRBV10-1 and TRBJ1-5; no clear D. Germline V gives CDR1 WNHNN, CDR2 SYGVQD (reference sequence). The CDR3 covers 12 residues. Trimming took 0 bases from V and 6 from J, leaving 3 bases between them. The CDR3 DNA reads TGCGCCAGCAGTGAGTCTAGTCAGCCCCAGCATTTT. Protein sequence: CASSESSQPQHF.

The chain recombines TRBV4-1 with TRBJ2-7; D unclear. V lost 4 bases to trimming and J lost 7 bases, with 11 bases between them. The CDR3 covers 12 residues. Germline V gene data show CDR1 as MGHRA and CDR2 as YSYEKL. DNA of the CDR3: TGCGCCAGCAGCCTACGGATGGGGGAGCAGTACTTC. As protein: CASSLRMGEQYF.

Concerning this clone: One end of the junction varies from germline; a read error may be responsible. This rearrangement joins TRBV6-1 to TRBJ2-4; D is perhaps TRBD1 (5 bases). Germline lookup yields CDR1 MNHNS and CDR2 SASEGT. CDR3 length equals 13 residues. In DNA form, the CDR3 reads TGTGCCAGCAGTGTATCGCCAGGGCCCTTGGAGAACTTC. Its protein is CASSVSPGPLENF.

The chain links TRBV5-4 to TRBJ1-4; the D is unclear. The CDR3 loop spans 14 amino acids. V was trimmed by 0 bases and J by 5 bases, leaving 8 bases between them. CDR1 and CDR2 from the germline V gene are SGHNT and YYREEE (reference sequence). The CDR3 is CASSLGHVNEKLFF. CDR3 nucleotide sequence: TGTGCCAGCAGCTTGGGACACGTAAATGAAAAACTGTTTTTT.